This is a list of T cell receptor beta chains from one sample in a study of blood T cell repertoires in COVID-19. Assay: immunoSEQ multiplex PCR; the TCRdb copy retains only in-frame clones and omits some. The sample has approximately 55,000 clones, roughly nine tenths seen once; the top ten hold about 6%. The sample comprised peripheral blood. The receptors derive from a man in his forties or fifties with acute or convalescent COVID-19. The CDR3 runs from the conserved cysteine through the conserved F or W. A D gene is named only where the DNA matches it firmly. Size is omitted from some rows. Given values are once, few, many or a class for expanded clones.

V gene: TRBV7-9
D gene: TRBD2
clone size: -
J gene: TRBJ2-2
CDR3 protein: CASSPGLAVNTGELFF
CDR3 DNA: TGTGCCAGCAGCCCGGGACTAGCGGTTAACACCGGGGAGCTGTTTTTT

V gene: TRBV19
D gene: -
clone size: -
J gene: TRBJ1-1
CDR3 protein: CASSIEPGNTEAFF
CDR3 DNA: TGTGCCAGTAGTATAGAGCCGGGGAACACTGAAGCTTTCTTT

V gene: TRBV12-5
D gene: TRBD1
clone size: -
J gene: TRBJ1-1
CDR3 protein: CASGDRPGQSNTEAFF
CDR3 DNA: TGTGCTAGTGGTGATCGTCCGGGACAGTCGAACACTGAAGCTTTCTTT

V gene: TRBV4-2
D gene: TRBD1
clone size: -
J gene: TRBJ1-2
CDR3 protein: CASSSRTGGASNYGYTF
CDR3 DNA: TGTGCCAGCAGCTCCCGGACAGGGGGCGCCTCTAACTATGGCTACACCTTC

V gene: TRBV7-2
D gene: TRBD1
clone size: -
J gene: TRBJ1-6
CDR3 protein: CASSLATGSFNSPLHF
CDR3 DNA: TGTGCCAGCAGCTTAGCGACAGGGTCCTTTAATTCACCCCTCCACTTT

V gene: TRBV18
D gene: -
clone size: -
J gene: TRBJ2-7
CDR3 protein: CASSPPLGATYEQYF
CDR3 DNA: TGTGCCAGCTCACCACCCCTGGGGGCGACCTACGAGCAGTACTTC

V gene: TRBV4-3
D gene: TRBD2
clone size: -
J gene: TRBJ2-3
CDR3 protein: CASSPGGTSSKLSTDTQYF
CDR3 DNA: TGCGCCAGCAGCCCAGGAGGGACTAGCTCTAAGTTAAGCACAGATACGCAGTATTTT

V gene: TRBV11-3
D gene: -
clone size: -
J gene: TRBJ2-3
CDR3 protein: CASSVRVSGSDTQYF
CDR3 DNA: TGTGCCAGCAGCGTTAGAGTCTCGGGTTCAGATACGCAGTATTTT

V gene: TRBV3-1/TRBV3-2
D gene: -
clone size: -
J gene: TRBJ1-2
CDR3 protein: CASSQGSAWIGYTF
CDR3 DNA: TGTGCCAGCAGCCAAGGGTCAGCGTGGATTGGCTACACCTTC

V gene: TRBV30
D gene: -
clone size: -
J gene: TRBJ2-2
CDR3 protein: CAWSAGGATGELFF
CDR3 DNA: TGTGCCTGGAGTGCCGGAGGGGCTACCGGGGAGCTGTTTTTT

V gene: TRBV6-5
D gene: TRBD1
clone size: -
J gene: TRBJ1-6
CDR3 protein: CASSTGVSPLHF
CDR3 DNA: TGTGCCAGCAGTACAGGGGTTTCACCCCTCCACTTT

V gene: TRBV19
D gene: TRBD1
clone size: few
J gene: TRBJ1-5
CDR3 protein: CASSPTGGNNQPQHF
CDR3 DNA: TGTGCCAGTAGCCCGACAGGGGGCAACAATCAGCCCCAGCATTTT

V gene: TRBV5-1
D gene: TRBD1
clone size: -
J gene: TRBJ2-7
CDR3 protein: CASSSTGGFHEQYF
CDR3 DNA: TGCGCCAGCAGCTCGACAGGGGGCTTCCACGAGCAGTACTTC

V gene: TRBV18
D gene: -
clone size: -
J gene: TRBJ1-4
CDR3 protein: CASSPQGWDEKLFF
CDR3 DNA: TGTGCCAGCTCACCCCAGGGGTGGGATGAAAAACTGTTTTTT

V gene: TRBV12-5
D gene: TRBD1
clone size: -
J gene: TRBJ2-7
CDR3 protein: CASGSKHGTDYEQYF
CDR3 DNA: TGTGCTAGTGGTTCCAAACACGGGACAGACTACGAGCAGTACTTC

V gene: TRBV10-3
D gene: -
clone size: -
J gene: TRBJ2-3
CDR3 protein: CATYEADTQYF
CDR3 DNA: TGTGCGACCTACGAGGCAGATACGCAGTATTTT

V gene: TRBV19
D gene: TRBD2
clone size: -
J gene: TRBJ2-3
CDR3 protein: CASSTNLGLAGVTDTQYF
CDR3 DNA: TGTGCCAGTAGTACGAACCTCGGACTAGCGGGAGTCACAGATACGCAGTATTTT

V gene: TRBV18
D gene: TRBD1
clone size: -
J gene: TRBJ1-2
CDR3 protein: CASSPRGTGPYGYTF
CDR3 DNA: TGTGCCAGCTCACCCCGGGGGACAGGGCCCTATGGCTACACCTTC

V gene: TRBV5-5
D gene: TRBD1
clone size: -
J gene: TRBJ1-3
CDR3 protein: CASSGQGLGTIYF
CDR3 DNA: TGTGCCAGCAGCGGACAGGGGTTGGGCACCATATATTTT

V gene: TRBV11-2
D gene: TRBD1
clone size: -
J gene: TRBJ1-6
CDR3 protein: CASSLDPRQGMLRSPLHF
CDR3 DNA: TGTGCCAGCAGCTTAGATCCACGACAGGGGATGCTAAGATCACCCCTCCACTTT

V gene: TRBV11-2
D gene: TRBD2
clone size: once
J gene: TRBJ2-1
CDR3 protein: CASSLKGSGTRGFRKFF
CDR3 DNA: TGTGCCAGCAGCCTAAAGGGTAGTGGGACTAGGGGATTTAGGAAGTTCTTC

V gene: TRBV6-5
D gene: TRBD1
clone size: -
J gene: TRBJ2-2
CDR3 protein: CASQDRGGTGELFF
CDR3 DNA: TGTGCCAGCCAGGACAGGGGGGGCACCGGGGAGCTGTTTTTT

V gene: TRBV25-1
D gene: TRBD1
clone size: -
J gene: TRBJ2-1
CDR3 protein: CASSDDRDNNEQFF
CDR3 DNA: TGTGCCAGCAGTGATGACAGGGACAACAATGAGCAGTTCTTC

V gene: TRBV7-2
D gene: -
clone size: -
J gene: TRBJ2-5
CDR3 protein: CASSAQFGYIETQYF
CDR3 DNA: TGTGCCAGCAGCGCCCAATTTGGTTACATAGAGACCCAGTACTTC

V gene: TRBV6-2/TRBV6-3
D gene: TRBD1
clone size: -
J gene: TRBJ1-1
CDR3 protein: CASSYLQGGTEAFF
CDR3 DNA: TGTGCCAGCAGTTACCTTCAGGGGGGCACTGAAGCTTTCTTT

V gene: TRBV18
D gene: TRBD2
clone size: once
J gene: TRBJ2-1
CDR3 protein: CASSRASGRARNYNEQFF
CDR3 DNA: TGTGCCAGCTCACGAGCTAGCGGGAGGGCCAGGAACTACAATGAGCAGTTCTTC

V gene: TRBV18
D gene: TRBD1
clone size: -
J gene: TRBJ2-5
CDR3 protein: CASSAGTDQETQYF
CDR3 DNA: TGTGCCAGCTCAGCCGGGACAGACCAAGAGACCCAGTACTTC

V gene: TRBV19
D gene: -
clone size: few
J gene: TRBJ2-2
CDR3 protein: CASSAVGGELFF
CDR3 DNA: TGTGCCAGTAGTGCGGTGGGCGGGGAGCTGTTTTTT

V gene: TRBV5-1
D gene: -
clone size: -
J gene: TRBJ2-1
CDR3 protein: CASSLAGSHNEQFF
CDR3 DNA: TGCGCCAGCAGCTTGGCCGGGAGCCACAATGAGCAGTTCTTC

V gene: TRBV27
D gene: -
clone size: -
J gene: TRBJ1-3
CDR3 protein: CASSFAAGNTIYF
CDR3 DNA: TGTGCCAGCAGTTTCGCAGCGGGAAACACCATATATTTT

V gene: TRBV19
D gene: -
clone size: -
J gene: TRBJ1-5
CDR3 protein: CASSAGQFLDSNQPQHF
CDR3 DNA: TGTGCCAGTAGTGCCGGACAGTTTCTGGATAGCAATCAGCCCCAGCATTTT

V gene: TRBV5-5
D gene: TRBD1
clone size: -
J gene: TRBJ1-4
CDR3 protein: CASSLTGGGEKLFF
CDR3 DNA: TGTGCCAGCAGCTTGACAGGGGGAGGTGAAAAACTGTTTTTT

V gene: TRBV6-1
D gene: TRBD1
clone size: -
J gene: TRBJ1-2
CDR3 protein: CASRKTGVGYTF
CDR3 DNA: TGTGCCAGCAGAAAGACAGGGGTAGGCTACACCTTC

V gene: TRBV6-6
D gene: -
clone size: -
J gene: TRBJ1-4
CDR3 protein: CASSLTVKATNEKLFF
CDR3 DNA: TGTGCCAGCAGTCTGACAGTTAAAGCAACTAATGAAAAACTGTTTTTT

V gene: TRBV7-9
D gene: TRBD1
clone size: -
J gene: TRBJ2-1
CDR3 protein: CASSPTGGGYNEQFF
CDR3 DNA: TGTGCCAGCAGCCCGACAGGGGGCGGGTACAATGAGCAGTTCTTC

V gene: TRBV24-1
D gene: -
clone size: -
J gene: TRBJ2-3
CDR3 protein: CATSEGRQSDTQYF
CDR3 DNA: TGTGCCACCAGTGAGGGTCGACAGTCAGATACGCAGTATTTT

V gene: TRBV6-1
D gene: -
clone size: -
J gene: TRBJ2-7
CDR3 protein: CASSEAVTEYEQYF
CDR3 DNA: TGTGCCAGCAGTGAAGCTGTGACAGAGTACGAGCAGTACTTC

V gene: TRBV7-8
D gene: TRBD1
clone size: -
J gene: TRBJ2-4
CDR3 protein: CASSPPTGDSKNIQYF
CDR3 DNA: TGTGCCAGCAGCCCACCGACTGGGGACAGCAAAAACATTCAGTACTTC

V gene: TRBV5-1
D gene: TRBD1
clone size: -
J gene: TRBJ2-3
CDR3 protein: CASSAPPGTGGSTDTQYF
CDR3 DNA: TGCGCCAGCAGCGCCCCTCCCGGGACAGGGGGTTCCACAGATACGCAGTATTTT

V gene: TRBV5-6
D gene: TRBD1
clone size: few
J gene: TRBJ1-1
CDR3 protein: CASSFRDRGAEAFF
CDR3 DNA: TGTGCCAGCAGCTTCCGGGACAGGGGCGCTGAAGCTTTCTTT

V gene: TRBV10-3
D gene: -
clone size: -
J gene: TRBJ1-2
CDR3 protein: CAISAGQDYGYTF
CDR3 DNA: TGTGCCATCAGTGCAGGCCAGGACTATGGCTACACCTTC

V gene: TRBV7-8
D gene: TRBD1
clone size: -
J gene: TRBJ2-1
CDR3 protein: CASSISAPGQMYNEQFF
CDR3 DNA: TGTGCCAGCAGCATTAGCGCGCCGGGACAGATGTACAATGAGCAGTTCTTC

V gene: TRBV6-2/TRBV6-3
D gene: -
clone size: -
J gene: TRBJ2-7
CDR3 protein: CASSLSGRSSYEQYF
CDR3 DNA: TGTGCCAGCAGCTTAAGCGGGCGAAGCTCCTACGAGCAGTACTTC

V gene: TRBV12-5
D gene: -
clone size: -
J gene: TRBJ1-3
CDR3 protein: CASASSGNTIYF
CDR3 DNA: TGTGCTAGTGCCTCCTCTGGAAACACCATATATTTT

V gene: TRBV9
D gene: TRBD1
clone size: -
J gene: TRBJ2-7
CDR3 protein: CASSVGQGGEQYF
CDR3 DNA: TGTGCCAGCAGCGTGGGACAGGGGGGCGAGCAGTACTTC

V gene: TRBV10-3
D gene: -
clone size: -
J gene: TRBJ1-6
CDR3 protein: CAISESIQRPSPLHF
CDR3 DNA: TGTGCCATCAGTGAGTCGATCCAGCGGCCTTCACCCCTCCACTTT

V gene: TRBV12-3/TRBV12-4
D gene: -
clone size: -
J gene: TRBJ2-3
CDR3 protein: CASSPQIDTQYF
CDR3 DNA: TGTGCCAGCAGCCCGCAGATAGATACGCAGTATTTT

V gene: TRBV6-5
D gene: TRBD1
clone size: -
J gene: TRBJ2-2
CDR3 protein: CASSSEGAVGTGELFF
CDR3 DNA: TGTGCCAGCAGTTCCGAGGGGGCGGTGGGCACCGGGGAGCTGTTTTTT

V gene: TRBV12-3/TRBV12-4
D gene: TRBD1
clone size: -
J gene: TRBJ1-1
CDR3 protein: CASGYRGIAEAFF
CDR3 DNA: TGTGCCAGCGGCTACAGGGGAATCGCTGAAGCTTTCTTT